This is a list of T cell receptor beta chains from one sample in a study of immune cell composition in non-small cell lung cancer. The assay was immunoSEQ multiplex PCR, and TCRdb's table has in-frame clones only and misses some. The sample has 2,000 to 2,500 clones; roughly 72% are singletons. The sequenced material came from lung tumor tissue. The receptors were sampled from a human donor with non-small cell lung cancer. Both conserved end residues are part of each CDR3. A D gene is named only where the DNA matches it firmly. Some rows mark clone size as missing; the rest say once, few, many or name a class of expanded clone.

J: TRBJ1-5
V: TRBV5-8
D: NA
size: NA
DNA: TGTGCCAGCAGCTTTCGGAGGGACAATCAGCCCCAGCATTTT
CDR3: CASSFRRDNQPQHF

J: TRBJ1-3
V: TRBV5-5
D: NA
size: NA
DNA: TGTGCCAGCAGCGGAGAGTCGTACTCTGGAAACACCATATATTTT
CDR3: CASSGESYSGNTIYF

J: TRBJ1-3
V: TRBV18
D: NA
size: few
DNA: TGTGCCAGCTCACCACCGGGACACTCTGGAAACACCATATATTTT
CDR3: CASSPPGHSGNTIYF

J: TRBJ2-1
V: TRBV12-5
D: TRBD2
size: NA
DNA: TGTGCTAGTGGTTTGGTAAAGACTAGCGGGAGCTCCTACAATGAGCAGTTCTTC
CDR3: CASGLVKTSGSSYNEQFF

J: TRBJ1-2
V: TRBV5-1
D: NA
size: NA
DNA: TGCGCCAGCAGCTTGGTGGGTGCGGAGGGCTACACCTTC
CDR3: CASSLVGAEGYTF

J: TRBJ2-7
V: TRBV29-1
D: NA
size: NA
DNA: TGCAGCGGTGGACAGTCCTACGAGCAGTACTTC
CDR3: CSGGQSYEQYF

J: TRBJ2-1
V: TRBV19
D: TRBD1
size: NA
DNA: TGTGCCAGTAGTAAAGGAACCGGGACAGGGTATGGTGAGCAGTTCTTC
CDR3: CASSKGTGTGYGEQFF

J: TRBJ2-5
V: TRBV5-1
D: NA
size: NA
DNA: TGCGCCAGCAGTGATGGGGGCGGGCAGATAGAGACCCAGTACTTC
CDR3: CASSDGGGQIETQYF

J: TRBJ2-1
V: TRBV18
D: NA
size: large
DNA: TGTGCCAGCTCACCCCTTCGGGATGAGCAGTTCTTC
CDR3: CASSPLRDEQFF

J: TRBJ2-2
V: TRBV5-5
D: NA
size: once
DNA: TGTGCCAGCAGCTTGGCGACTCTGAACACCGGGGAGCTGTTTTTT
CDR3: CASSLATLNTGELFF

J: TRBJ2-1
V: TRBV7-2
D: TRBD2
size: NA
DNA: TGTGCCAGCAGCTTAGCGCTGAGCGGGGGGTACAATGAGCAGTTCTTC
CDR3: CASSLALSGGYNEQFF

J: TRBJ2-5
V: TRBV7-2
D: NA
size: NA
DNA: TGTGCCAGCAGCTTAGGCCGGGATAAGACCCAGTACTTC
CDR3: CASSLGRDKTQYF

J: TRBJ1-2
V: TRBV11-2
D: NA
size: NA
DNA: TGTGCCAGCAGGGGGGAGGGATATGGCTACACCTTC
CDR3: CASRGEGYGYTF

J: TRBJ2-5
V: TRBV2
D: TRBD1
size: NA
DNA: TGTGCCAGCAGTGGGACAGGTGCCCCAGAGACCCAGTACTTC
CDR3: CASSGTGAPETQYF

J: TRBJ1-5
V: TRBV19
D: TRBD1
size: NA
DNA: TGTGCCAGTAGTATAGGACAGGGGGCTATAGGACAGCCCCAGCATTTT
CDR3: CASSIGQGAIGQPQHF

J: TRBJ1-2
V: TRBV19
D: TRBD1
size: few
DNA: TGTGCCAGTACTGTCGAGGGGGCGGATGGCTACACCTTC
CDR3: CASTVEGADGYTF

J: TRBJ1-6
V: TRBV14
D: NA
size: once
DNA: TGTGCCAGCAGCCCACAGGCAGGGCCCAGTTCACCCCTCCACTTT
CDR3: CASSPQAGPSSPLHF

J: TRBJ2-7
V: TRBV7-2
D: TRBD1
size: NA
DNA: TGTGCCAGCAGCGCCAGGTCCCCCTCCGGGACAGGGGGCATCGAGCAGTACTTC
CDR3: CASSARSPSGTGGIEQYF

J: TRBJ1-1
V: TRBV9
D: NA
size: NA
DNA: TGTGCCAGCAGCCCTGGCGCAGGGGCTCGGAACACTGAAGCTTTCTTT
CDR3: CASSPGAGARNTEAFF

J: TRBJ2-2
V: TRBV2
D: TRBD1
size: few
DNA: TGTGCCAGCAGTAGACAGGGGGACACCGGGGAGCTGTTTTTT
CDR3: CASSRQGDTGELFF

J: TRBJ1-2
V: TRBV6-1
D: NA
size: NA
DNA: TGTGCCAGCAGTGAAACCGGGACGGCGGGAGGCTACACCTTC
CDR3: CASSETGTAGGYTF

J: TRBJ2-7
V: TRBV30
D: NA
size: NA
DNA: TGTGCCGCTAGGACAAGCTACGAGCAGTACTTC
CDR3: CAARTSYEQYF

J: TRBJ1-1
V: TRBV28
D: TRBD1
size: NA
DNA: TGTGCCAGCAGTTCCCCGGGACAGGGTTGGACTGAAGCTTTCTTT
CDR3: CASSSPGQGWTEAFF

J: TRBJ1-2
V: TRBV28
D: NA
size: NA
DNA: TGTGCCAGCAGTTTTACGGGGTGGGGCTACACCTTC
CDR3: CASSFTGWGYTF

J: TRBJ2-7
V: TRBV5-6
D: NA
size: NA
DNA: TGTGCCAGCAGCAGGGGGGGGCTTACCGCGCGAGGTCGGCTCGAGCAGTACTTC
CDR3: CASSRGGLTARGRLEQYF

J: TRBJ2-7
V: TRBV7-9
D: TRBD1
size: NA
DNA: TGTGCCAGCAGCTCCCCCGGGACAGGGCGATACGAGCAGTACTTC
CDR3: CASSSPGTGRYEQYF

J: TRBJ2-2
V: TRBV5-1
D: NA
size: NA
DNA: TGCGCCAGCAGCAGTGGAGGTGACACCGGGGAGCTGTTTTTT
CDR3: CASSSGGDTGELFF

J: TRBJ2-7
V: TRBV5-6
D: NA
size: NA
DNA: TGTGCCAGCAGTCGGGGGACTCTCTACGAGCAGTACTTC
CDR3: CASSRGTLYEQYF

J: TRBJ2-3
V: TRBV7-9
D: TRBD1
size: NA
DNA: TGTGCCAGCAGCTTAGCGGACAGGGGGCTTGACACAGATACGCAGTATTTT
CDR3: CASSLADRGLDTDTQYF

J: TRBJ2-1
V: TRBV6-6
D: TRBD1
size: NA
DNA: TGTGCCAGCAGGCGTGACAGGGTTTTGAGGAGTGAGCAGTTCTTC
CDR3: CASRRDRVLRSEQFF

J: TRBJ1-5
V: TRBV6-1
D: TRBD1
size: NA
DNA: TGTGCCAGTCGATCCGGACAGGTGGGGAATCAGCCCCAGCATTTT
CDR3: CASRSGQVGNQPQHF

J: TRBJ1-1
V: TRBV5-4
D: NA
size: NA
DNA: TGTGCCAGCAGCTCATCCAGGGCGAACACTGAAGCTTTCTTT
CDR3: CASSSSRANTEAFF

J: TRBJ2-2
V: TRBV9
D: NA
size: NA
DNA: TGTGCCAGCAGCGTCCTAGGCACCGGGGAGCTGTTTTTT
CDR3: CASSVLGTGELFF

J: TRBJ1-2
V: TRBV2
D: TRBD1
size: few
DNA: TGTGCCAGCAGTGAAACAGGGGGCGACTATGGCTACACCTTC
CDR3: CASSETGGDYGYTF

J: TRBJ2-4
V: TRBV19
D: NA
size: NA
DNA: TGTGCCAGTAGTATAGGTGGGACATCAAAAAACATTCAGTACTTC
CDR3: CASSIGGTSKNIQYF

J: TRBJ2-2
V: TRBV23-1
D: TRBD1
size: NA
DNA: TGCGCCAGCAGTGTAACACAGGGGCCCCGCACCGGGGAGCTGTTTTTT
CDR3: CASSVTQGPRTGELFF

J: TRBJ1-2
V: TRBV28
D: NA
size: NA
DNA: TGTGCCAGCACCCCGGCAGGGTATGGCTACACCTTC
CDR3: CASTPAGYGYTF

J: TRBJ1-2
V: TRBV6-6
D: NA
size: NA
DNA: TGTGCCAGCAGTTACGACTTTCTGGGTGATGGCTACACCTTC
CDR3: CASSYDFLGDGYTF

J: TRBJ1-2
V: TRBV7-6
D: TRBD1
size: few
DNA: TGTGCCAGCAGCTCTCGGACAGGGCCCTATGGCTACACCTTC
CDR3: CASSSRTGPYGYTF

J: TRBJ2-1
V: TRBV5-4
D: NA
size: NA
DNA: TGTGCCAGCAGCCCCTCTCCGGCGGGGGCCTCCTACAATGAGCAGTTCTTC
CDR3: CASSPSPAGASYNEQFF

J: TRBJ1-2
V: TRBV30
D: TRBD1
size: NA
DNA: TGTGCCTGGACCAGAGGAGGGACAGGGGGCGGCTATGGCTACACCTTC
CDR3: CAWTRGGTGGGYGYTF

J: TRBJ1-2
V: TRBV27
D: NA
size: NA
DNA: TGTGCCAGCAGCCCGGAGGGGAACTATGGCTACACCTTC
CDR3: CASSPEGNYGYTF

J: TRBJ2-5
V: TRBV29-1
D: TRBD2
size: NA
DNA: TGCAGCGTTGAAGGAGGACTAGCGGGATGGGGGGAGACCCAGTACTTC
CDR3: CSVEGGLAGWGETQYF

J: TRBJ1-1
V: TRBV11-3
D: NA
size: NA
DNA: TGTGCCAGCAGCGGCAGGGGAAACACTGAAGCTTTCTTT
CDR3: CASSGRGNTEAFF

J: TRBJ2-7
V: TRBV5-5
D: NA
size: NA
DNA: TGTGCCAGCAGCTTACAGGGCTCCTACGAGCAGTACTTC
CDR3: CASSLQGSYEQYF

J: TRBJ2-1
V: TRBV19
D: NA
size: NA
DNA: TGTGCCAGTAGTATTCCCCCTATCTATGAGCAGTTCTTC
CDR3: CASSIPPIYEQFF

J: TRBJ2-2
V: TRBV2
D: TRBD1
size: NA
DNA: TGTGCCAGCAGGGCTCGGACAGGGGTTTCTGGGGAGCTGTTTTTT
CDR3: CASRARTGVSGELFF

J: TRBJ2-6
V: TRBV15
D: TRBD2
size: NA
DNA: TGTGCCACCAGCCACGGGGGGTCTGGGGCCAACGTCCTGACTTTC
CDR3: CATSHGGSGANVLTF

J: TRBJ1-5
V: TRBV9
D: NA
size: NA
DNA: TGTGCCAGCAGCGTAGCACAGATTAGCAATCAGCCCCAGCATTTT
CDR3: CASSVAQISNQPQHF

J: TRBJ2-5
V: TRBV13
D: NA
size: few
DNA: TGTGCCAGCAGCCATCCGATTGAGCGAGAGACCCAGTACTTC
CDR3: CASSHPIERETQYF

J: TRBJ2-1
V: TRBV10-1
D: TRBD2
size: NA
DNA: TGCGCCAGCAGTGAGTCCGGGACTATGAATGAGCAGTTCTTC
CDR3: CASSESGTMNEQFF

J: TRBJ2-4
V: TRBV19
D: TRBD1
size: NA
DNA: TGTGCCAGTAGTACCGGGACAGGGCAGACCAAAAACATTCAGTACTTC
CDR3: CASSTGTGQTKNIQYF

J: TRBJ1-4
V: TRBV4-2
D: NA
size: NA
DNA: TGTGCCAGCAGCCAGAGTAATGAAAAACTGTTTTTT
CDR3: CASSQSNEKLFF

J: TRBJ2-5
V: TRBV4-1
D: NA
size: few
DNA: TGCGCCAGCAGCCCCCAATCCGGTATCCGCCGGGAGACCCAGTACTTC
CDR3: CASSPQSGIRRETQYF